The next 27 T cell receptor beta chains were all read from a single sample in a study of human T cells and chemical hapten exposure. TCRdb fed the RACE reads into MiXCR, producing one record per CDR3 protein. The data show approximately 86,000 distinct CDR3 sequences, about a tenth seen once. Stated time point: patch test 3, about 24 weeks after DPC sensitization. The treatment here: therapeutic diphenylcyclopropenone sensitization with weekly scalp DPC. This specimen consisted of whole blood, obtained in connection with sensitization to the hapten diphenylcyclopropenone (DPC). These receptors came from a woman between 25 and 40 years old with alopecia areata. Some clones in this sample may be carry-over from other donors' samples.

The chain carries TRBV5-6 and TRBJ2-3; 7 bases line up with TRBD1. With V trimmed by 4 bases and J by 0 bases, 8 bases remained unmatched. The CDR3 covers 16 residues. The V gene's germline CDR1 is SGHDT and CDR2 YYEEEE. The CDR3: CASSPRGQTSTDTQYF. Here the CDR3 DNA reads TGTGCCAGCAGCCCACGGGGACAGACTAGCACAGATACGCAGTATTTT.

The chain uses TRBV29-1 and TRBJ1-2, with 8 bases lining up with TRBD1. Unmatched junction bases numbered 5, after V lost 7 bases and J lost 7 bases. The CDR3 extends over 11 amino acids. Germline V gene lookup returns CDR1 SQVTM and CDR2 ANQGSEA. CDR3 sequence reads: CSAPDRAGYTF. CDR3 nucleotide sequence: TGCAGCGCCCCGGACAGGGCTGGCTACACCTTC.

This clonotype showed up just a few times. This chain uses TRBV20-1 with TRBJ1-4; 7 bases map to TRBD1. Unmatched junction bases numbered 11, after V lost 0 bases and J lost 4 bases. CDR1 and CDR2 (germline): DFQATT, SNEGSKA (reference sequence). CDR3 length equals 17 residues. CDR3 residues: CSARDPGRGFGNEKLFF. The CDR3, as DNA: TGCAGTGCTAGAGATCCCGGCAGGGGGTTCGGTAATGAAAAACTGTTTTTT.

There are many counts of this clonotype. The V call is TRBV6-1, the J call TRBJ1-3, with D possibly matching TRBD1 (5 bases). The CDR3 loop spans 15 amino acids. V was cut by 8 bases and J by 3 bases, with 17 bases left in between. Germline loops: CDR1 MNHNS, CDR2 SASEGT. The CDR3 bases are TGTGCCAGCGAGGAGGGGAGCTCATATGGAAACACCATATATTTT. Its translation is CASEEGSSYGNTIYF.

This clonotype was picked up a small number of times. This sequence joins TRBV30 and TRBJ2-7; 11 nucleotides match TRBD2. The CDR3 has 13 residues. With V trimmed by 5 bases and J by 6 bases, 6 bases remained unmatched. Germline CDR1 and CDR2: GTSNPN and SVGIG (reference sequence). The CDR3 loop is CAWERLAGGEQYF. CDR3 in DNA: TGTGCCTGGGAGAGGCTAGCGGGAGGCGAGCAGTACTTC.

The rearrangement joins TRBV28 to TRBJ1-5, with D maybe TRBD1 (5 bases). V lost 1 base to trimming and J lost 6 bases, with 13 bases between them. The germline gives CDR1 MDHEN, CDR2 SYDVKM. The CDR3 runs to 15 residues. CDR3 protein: CASSLLGRRGQPQHF. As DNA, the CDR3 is TGTGCCAGCAGTTTATTAGGTCGGAGGGGTCAGCCCCAGCATTTT.

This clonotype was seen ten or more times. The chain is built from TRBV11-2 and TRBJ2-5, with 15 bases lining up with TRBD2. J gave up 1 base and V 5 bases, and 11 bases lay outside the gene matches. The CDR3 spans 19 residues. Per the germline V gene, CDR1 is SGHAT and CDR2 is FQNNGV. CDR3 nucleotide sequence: TGTGCCAGCAGCGCTTCTCCGGGACTAGCGGGGGGCCCCCAAGAGACCCAGTACTTC. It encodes CASSASPGLAGGPQETQYF.

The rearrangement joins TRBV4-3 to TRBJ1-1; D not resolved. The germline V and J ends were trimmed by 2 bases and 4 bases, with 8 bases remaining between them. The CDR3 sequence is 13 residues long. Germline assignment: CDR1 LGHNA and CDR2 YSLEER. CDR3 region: CASSQLRGTEAFF. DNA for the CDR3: TGCGCCAGCAGCCAACTACGGGGCACTGAAGCTTTCTTT.

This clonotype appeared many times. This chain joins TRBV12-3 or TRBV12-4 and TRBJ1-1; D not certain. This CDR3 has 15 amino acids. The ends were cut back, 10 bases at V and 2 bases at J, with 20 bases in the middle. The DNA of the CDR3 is TGTGCCACACTCCCCGCCACAACCTCAAACACTGAAGCTTTCTTT. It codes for CATLPATTSNTEAFF.

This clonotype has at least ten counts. CDR3 nucleotide sequence: TGTGCCACCCGGACAGGGAAGGTTTCACCCCTCCACTTT. Translating it yields CATRTGKVSPLHF. V gene TRBV6-2 or TRBV6-3 combines with J gene TRBJ1-6; 8 positions match TRBD1. Germline CDR1 is MNHEY and CDR2 is SVGEGT. This CDR3 has 13 residues. V trimming: 10 bases; J trimming: 9 bases; junction bases outside the gene matches: 8.

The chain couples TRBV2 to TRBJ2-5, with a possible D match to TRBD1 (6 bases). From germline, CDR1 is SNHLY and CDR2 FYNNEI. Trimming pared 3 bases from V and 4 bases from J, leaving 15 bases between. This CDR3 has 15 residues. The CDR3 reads CASSDAAGTTETQYF. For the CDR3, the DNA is TGTGCCAGCAGTGACGCGGCAGGGACAACAGAGACCCAGTACTTC.

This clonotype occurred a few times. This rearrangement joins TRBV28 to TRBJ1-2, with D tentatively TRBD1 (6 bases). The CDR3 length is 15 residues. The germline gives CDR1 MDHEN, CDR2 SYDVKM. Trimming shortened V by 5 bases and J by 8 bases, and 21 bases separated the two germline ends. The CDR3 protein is CASSTPFGGAEGYTF. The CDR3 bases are TGTGCCAGCAGTACTCCTTTCGGGGGCGCGGAAGGCTACACCTTC.

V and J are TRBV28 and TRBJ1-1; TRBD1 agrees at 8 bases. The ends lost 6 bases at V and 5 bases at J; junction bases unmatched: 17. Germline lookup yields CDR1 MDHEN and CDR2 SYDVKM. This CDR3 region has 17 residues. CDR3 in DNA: TGTGCCAGCAGAAGAAGCTCCGGACAGGGAGGAGGAACTGAAGCTTTCTTT. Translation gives CASRRSSGQGGGTEAFF.

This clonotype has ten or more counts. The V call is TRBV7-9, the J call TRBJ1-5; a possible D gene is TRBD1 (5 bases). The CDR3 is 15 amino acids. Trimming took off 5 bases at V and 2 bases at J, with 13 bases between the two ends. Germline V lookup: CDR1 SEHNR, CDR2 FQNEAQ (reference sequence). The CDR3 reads CASSLGRNGNQPQHF. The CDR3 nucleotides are TGTGCCAGCAGCCTGGGACGTAATGGCAATCAGCCCCAGCATTTT. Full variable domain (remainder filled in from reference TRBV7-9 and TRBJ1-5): DTGVSQNPRHKITKRGQNVTFRCDPISEHNRLYWYRQTLGQGPEFLTYFQNEAQLEKSRLLSDRFSAERPKGSFSTLEIQRTEQGDSAMYLCASSLGRNGNQPQHFGDGTRLSIL.

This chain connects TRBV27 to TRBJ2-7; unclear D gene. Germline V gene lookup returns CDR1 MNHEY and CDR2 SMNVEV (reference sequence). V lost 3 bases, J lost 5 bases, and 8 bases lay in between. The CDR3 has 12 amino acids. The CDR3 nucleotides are TGTGCCAGCAGTTTCCCTGGTAACGAGCAGTACTTC. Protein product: CASSFPGNEQYF.

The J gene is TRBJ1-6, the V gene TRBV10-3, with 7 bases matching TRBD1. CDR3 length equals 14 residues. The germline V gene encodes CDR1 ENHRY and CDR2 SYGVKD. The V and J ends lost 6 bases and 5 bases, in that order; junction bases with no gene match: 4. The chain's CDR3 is CAIRGGQNNSPLHF. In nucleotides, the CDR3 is TGTGCCATCAGGGGGGGACAGAATAATTCACCCCTCCACTTT.

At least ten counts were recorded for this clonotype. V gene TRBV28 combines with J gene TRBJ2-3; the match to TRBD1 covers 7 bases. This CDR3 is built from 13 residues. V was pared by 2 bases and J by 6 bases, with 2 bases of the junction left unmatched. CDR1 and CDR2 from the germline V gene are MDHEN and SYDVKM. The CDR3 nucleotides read TGTGCCAGCAGTTTAGACAGGGTGGATACGCAGTATTTT. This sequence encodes CASSLDRVDTQYF.

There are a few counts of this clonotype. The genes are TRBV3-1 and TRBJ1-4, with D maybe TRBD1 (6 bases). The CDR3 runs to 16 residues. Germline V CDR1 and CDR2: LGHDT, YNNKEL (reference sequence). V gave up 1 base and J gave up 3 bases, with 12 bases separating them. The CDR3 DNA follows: TGTGCCAGCAGCCAAGTCAGGGGCGATGCTAATGAAAAACTGTTTTTT. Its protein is CASSQVRGDANEKLFF.

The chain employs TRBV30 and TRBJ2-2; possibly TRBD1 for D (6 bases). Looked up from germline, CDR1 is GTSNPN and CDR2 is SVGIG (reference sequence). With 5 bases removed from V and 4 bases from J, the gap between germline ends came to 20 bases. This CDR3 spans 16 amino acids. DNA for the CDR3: TGTGCCTGGGAGACAGGCAACCGGCTCAGCACCGGGGAGCTGTTTTTT. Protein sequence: CAWETGNRLSTGELFF.

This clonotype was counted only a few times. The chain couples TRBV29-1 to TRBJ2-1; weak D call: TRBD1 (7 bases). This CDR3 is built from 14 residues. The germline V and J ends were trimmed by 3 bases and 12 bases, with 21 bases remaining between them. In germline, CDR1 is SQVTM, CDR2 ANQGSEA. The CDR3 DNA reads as TGCAGCGTTGACCGGAGGTTAGCGGAGGGGGCGCAGTTCTTC. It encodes CSVDRRLAEGAQFF.

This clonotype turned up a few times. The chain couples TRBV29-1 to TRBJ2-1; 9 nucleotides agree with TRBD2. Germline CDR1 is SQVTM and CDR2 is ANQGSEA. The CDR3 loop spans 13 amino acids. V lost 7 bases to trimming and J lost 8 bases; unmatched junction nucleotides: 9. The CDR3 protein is CSGREGSIDEQFF. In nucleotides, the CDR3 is TGCAGCGGGCGGGAGGGATCCATAGATGAGCAGTTCTTC.

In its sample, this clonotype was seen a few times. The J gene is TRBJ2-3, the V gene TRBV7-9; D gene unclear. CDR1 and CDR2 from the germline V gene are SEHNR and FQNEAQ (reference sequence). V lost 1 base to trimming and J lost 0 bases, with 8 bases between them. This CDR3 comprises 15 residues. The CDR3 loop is CASSLDTDSTDTQYF. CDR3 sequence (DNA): TGTGCCAGCAGCTTAGACACTGATAGCACAGATACGCAGTATTTT. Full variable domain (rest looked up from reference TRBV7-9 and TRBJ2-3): DTGVSQNPRHKITKRGQNVTFRCDPISEHNRLYWYRQTLGQGPEFLTYFQNEAQLEKSRLLSDRFSAERPKGSFSTLEIQRTEQGDSAMYLCASSLDTDSTDTQYFGPGTRLTVL.

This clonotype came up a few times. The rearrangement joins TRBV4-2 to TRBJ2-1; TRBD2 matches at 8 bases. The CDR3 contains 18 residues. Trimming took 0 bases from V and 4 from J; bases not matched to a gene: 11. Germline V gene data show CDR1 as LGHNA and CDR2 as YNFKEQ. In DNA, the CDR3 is TGTGCCAGCAGCCAAGAAATTGGCGGGGGGCGGCCGTACAATGAGCAGTTCTTC. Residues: CASSQEIGGGRPYNEQFF.

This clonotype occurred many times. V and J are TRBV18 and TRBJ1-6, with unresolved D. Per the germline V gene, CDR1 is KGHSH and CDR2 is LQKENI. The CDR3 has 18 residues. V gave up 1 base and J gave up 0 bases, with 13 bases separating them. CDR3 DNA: TGTGCCAGCTCACCACGAAGAGCGGGAAGCTCCTATAATTCACCCCTCCACTTT. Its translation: CASSPRRAGSSYNSPLHF.

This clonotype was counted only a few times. The CDR3 spells CASSFNSGKGETQYF. CDR3 DNA: TGCGCCAGCAGCTTCAATAGCGGGAAAGGGGAGACCCAGTACTTC. The chain links TRBV5-1 to TRBJ2-5; 8 nucleotides match TRBD2. This CDR3 comprises 15 residues. Trimming removed 2 bases from V and 5 bases from J; junction bases left unmatched: 8. Germline V gives CDR1 SGHRS, CDR2 YFSETQ.

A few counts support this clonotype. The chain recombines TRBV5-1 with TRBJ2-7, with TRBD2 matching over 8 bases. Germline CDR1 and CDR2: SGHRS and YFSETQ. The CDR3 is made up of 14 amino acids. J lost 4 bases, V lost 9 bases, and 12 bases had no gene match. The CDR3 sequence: CATSKGLEGYEQYF. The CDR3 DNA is TGCGCCACCTCGAAGGGACTAGAAGGGTACGAGCAGTACTTC. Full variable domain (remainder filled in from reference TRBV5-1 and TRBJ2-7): KAGVTQTPRYLIKTRGQQVTLSCSPISGHRSVSWYQQTPGQGLQFLFEYFSETQRNKGNFPGRFSGRQFSNSRSEMNVSTLELGDSALYLCATSKGLEGYEQYFGPGTRLTVT.

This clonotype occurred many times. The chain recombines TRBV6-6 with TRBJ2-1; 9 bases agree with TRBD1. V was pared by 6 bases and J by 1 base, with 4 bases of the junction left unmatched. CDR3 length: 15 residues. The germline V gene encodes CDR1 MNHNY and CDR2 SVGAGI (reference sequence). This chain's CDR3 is CASRDRGESYNEQFF. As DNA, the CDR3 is TGTGCCAGCAGGGACAGGGGAGAGTCCTACAATGAGCAGTTCTTC.